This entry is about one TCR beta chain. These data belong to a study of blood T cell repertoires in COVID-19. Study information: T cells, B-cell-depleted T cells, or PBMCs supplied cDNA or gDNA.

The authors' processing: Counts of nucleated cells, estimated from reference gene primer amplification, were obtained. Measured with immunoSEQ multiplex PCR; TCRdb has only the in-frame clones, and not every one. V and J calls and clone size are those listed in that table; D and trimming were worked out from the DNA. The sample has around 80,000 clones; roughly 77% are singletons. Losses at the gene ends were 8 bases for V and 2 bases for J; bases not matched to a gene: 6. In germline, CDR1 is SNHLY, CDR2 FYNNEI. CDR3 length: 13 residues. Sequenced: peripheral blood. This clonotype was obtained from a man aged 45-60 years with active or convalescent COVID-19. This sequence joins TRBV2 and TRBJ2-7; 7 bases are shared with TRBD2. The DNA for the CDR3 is TGTGCCAGCCGGGGGGACCTAACCTACGAGCAGTACTTC. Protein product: CASRGDLTYEQYF.